This entry is about one T cell receptor beta chain. Those who participated ranged in age from roughly 18 to 89 years and resided in 20 to 30 US areas. Original data processing: Amplification of reference gene primers was used by the study to estimate nucleated cell counts. Sequencing used immunoSEQ multiplex PCR; TCRdb keeps in-frame clones, though not all of them. That table furnishes V, J and clone size, whereas the DNA furnished D and trimming. The data show 130,000 or so clones, roughly 80% seen once. The sample is drawn from a study of blood T cell repertoires in COVID-19. Across the whole study: Samples came from the United States, Italy and Spain, spanning acute and convalescent COVID-19. Nucleic acid was either cDNA or gDNA, and it came from T cells, B-cell-depleted T cells, or PBMCs.

This CDR3 spans 15 amino acids. V was pared by 6 bases and J by 0 bases, with 14 bases between. Germline CDR1 is MNHEY and CDR2 is SVGAGI. The chain employs TRBV6-5 and TRBJ1-1; D unresolved. Sequencing input: PBMCs or T cells enriched from blood (not recorded which). This TCR was recovered from a middle-aged man who had recovered from COVID-19. As DNA, the CDR3 is TGTGCCAGCAGCTCCGCGGGCCCCGTGAACACTGAAGCTTTCTTT. The encoded protein is CASSSAGPVNTEAFF.